This T cell receptor (beta chain) was identified during a study of radiotherapy plus CTLA-4 blockade in lung cancer. This CDR3 region has 17 residues. Trimming removed 5 bases from V and 2 bases from J; junction bases left unmatched: 8. CDR1 and CDR2 from the germline V gene are MRHNA and SNTAGT. General observations from the study: Blood-borne expansion of tumor-derived TCR clones followed radiotherapy plus ipilimumab. Interferon-beta, together with early blood T cell clone dynamics, reportedly best predicted response.

Here immunoSEQ multiplex PCR was the method, and the copy in TCRdb shows in-frame clones only, minus some. The sample lists 75,000 to 100,000 clones, just over 85% occurring once. A word on this clone: The antigen remains unidentified.

The input for sequencing was peripheral blood, taken from a patient treated with radiotherapy plus ipilimumab. This receptor was identified in a human donor with non-small cell lung cancer that progressed on radiotherapy plus ipilimumab. The V call is TRBV6-4, the J call TRBJ2-3; 12 bases are a match to TRBD2. CDR3 nucleotide sequence: TGTGCCAGCAGTACCCCACGGACTAGCGGGGCCACAGATACGCAGTATTTT. Protein sequence: CASSTPRTSGATDTQYF.